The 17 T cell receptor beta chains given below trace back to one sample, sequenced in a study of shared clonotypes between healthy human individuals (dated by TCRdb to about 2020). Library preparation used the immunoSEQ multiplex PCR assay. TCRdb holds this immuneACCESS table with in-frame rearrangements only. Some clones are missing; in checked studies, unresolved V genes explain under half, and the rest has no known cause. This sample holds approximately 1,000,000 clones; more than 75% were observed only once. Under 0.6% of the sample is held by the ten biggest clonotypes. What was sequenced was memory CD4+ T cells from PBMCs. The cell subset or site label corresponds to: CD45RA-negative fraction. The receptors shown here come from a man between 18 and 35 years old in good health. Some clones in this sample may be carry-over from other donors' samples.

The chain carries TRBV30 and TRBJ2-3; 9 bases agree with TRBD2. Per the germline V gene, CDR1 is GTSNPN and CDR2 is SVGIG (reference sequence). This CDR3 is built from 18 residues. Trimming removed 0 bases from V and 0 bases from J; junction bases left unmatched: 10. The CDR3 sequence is CAWSVSPSGMTSTDTQYF. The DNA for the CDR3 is TGTGCCTGGAGTGTATCCCCTAGCGGGATGACTAGCACAGATACGCAGTATTTT.

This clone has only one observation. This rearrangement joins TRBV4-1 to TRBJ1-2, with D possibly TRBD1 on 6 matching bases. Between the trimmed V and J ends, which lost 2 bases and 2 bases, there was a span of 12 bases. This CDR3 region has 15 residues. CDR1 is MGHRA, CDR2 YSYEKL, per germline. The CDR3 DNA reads TGCGCCAGCAGCCAACCCGGACAGAAAAACTATGGCTACACCTTC. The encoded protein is CASSQPGQKNYGYTF.

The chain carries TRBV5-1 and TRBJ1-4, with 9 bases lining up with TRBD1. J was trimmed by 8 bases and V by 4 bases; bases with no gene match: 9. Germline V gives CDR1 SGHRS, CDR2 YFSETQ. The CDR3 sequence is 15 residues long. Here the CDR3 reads CASSQIGTGQEKLFF. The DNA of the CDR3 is TGCGCCAGCAGCCAAATCGGGACAGGGCAGGAAAAACTGTTTTTT.

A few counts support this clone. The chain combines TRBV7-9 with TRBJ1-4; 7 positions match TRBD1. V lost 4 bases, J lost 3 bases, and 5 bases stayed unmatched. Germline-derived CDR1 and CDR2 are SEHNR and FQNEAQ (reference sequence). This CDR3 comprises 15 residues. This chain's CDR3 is CASSSGTVSNEKLFF. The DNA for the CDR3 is TGTGCCAGCAGCTCCGGGACAGTCTCTAATGAAAAACTGTTTTTT.

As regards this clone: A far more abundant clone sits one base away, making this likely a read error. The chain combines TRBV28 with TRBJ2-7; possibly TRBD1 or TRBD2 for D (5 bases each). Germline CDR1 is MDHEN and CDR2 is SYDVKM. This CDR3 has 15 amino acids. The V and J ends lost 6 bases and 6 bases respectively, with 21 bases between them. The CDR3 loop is CASRPTGTVPCEQYF. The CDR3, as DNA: TGTGCCAGCAGACCGACCGGGACCGTCCCCTGCGAGCAGTACTTC.

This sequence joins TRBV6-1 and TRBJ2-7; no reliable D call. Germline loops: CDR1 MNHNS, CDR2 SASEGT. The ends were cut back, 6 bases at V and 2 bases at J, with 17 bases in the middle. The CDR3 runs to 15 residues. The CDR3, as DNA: TGTGCCAGCAGAAATACGCAGGCCCGGCCCTACGAGCAGTACTTC. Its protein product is CASRNTQARPYEQYF.

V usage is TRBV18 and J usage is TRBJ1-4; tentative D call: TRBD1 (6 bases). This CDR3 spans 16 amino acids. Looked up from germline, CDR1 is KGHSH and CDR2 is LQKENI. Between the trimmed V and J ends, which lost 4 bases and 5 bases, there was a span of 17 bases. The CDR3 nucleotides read TGTGCCAGCTCACTTAGCGGGACACTCGAGAATGAAAAACTGTTTTTT. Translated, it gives CASSLSGTLENEKLFF.

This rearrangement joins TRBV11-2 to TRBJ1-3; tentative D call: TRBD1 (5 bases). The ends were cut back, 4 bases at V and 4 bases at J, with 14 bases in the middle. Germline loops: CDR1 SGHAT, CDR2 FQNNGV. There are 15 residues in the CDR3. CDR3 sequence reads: CASSWDSLRGNTIYF. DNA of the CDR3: TGTGCCAGCAGCTGGGACTCGCTCAGGGGAAACACCATATATTTT.

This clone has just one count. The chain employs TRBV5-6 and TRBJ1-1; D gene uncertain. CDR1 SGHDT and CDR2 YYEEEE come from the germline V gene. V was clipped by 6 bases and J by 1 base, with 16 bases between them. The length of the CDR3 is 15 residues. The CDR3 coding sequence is TGTGCCAGCACGAACCGTCTTACCTGGAACACTGAAGCTTTCTTT. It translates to CASTNRLTWNTEAFF. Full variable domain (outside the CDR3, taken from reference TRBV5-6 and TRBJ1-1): DAGVTQSPTHLIKTRGQQVTLRCSPKSGHDTVSWYQQALGQGPQFIFQYYEEEERQRGNFPDRFSGHQFPNYSSELNVNALLLGDSALYLCASTNRLTWNTEAFFGQGTRLTVV.

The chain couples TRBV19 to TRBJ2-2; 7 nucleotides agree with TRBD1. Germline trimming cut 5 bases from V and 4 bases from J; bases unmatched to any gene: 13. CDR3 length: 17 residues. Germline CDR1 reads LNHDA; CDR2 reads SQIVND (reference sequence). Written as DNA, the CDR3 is TGTGCCAGTAGTCCGGACAGGCGCGTGATGCGCACCGGGGAGCTGTTTTTT. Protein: CASSPDRRVMRTGELFF.

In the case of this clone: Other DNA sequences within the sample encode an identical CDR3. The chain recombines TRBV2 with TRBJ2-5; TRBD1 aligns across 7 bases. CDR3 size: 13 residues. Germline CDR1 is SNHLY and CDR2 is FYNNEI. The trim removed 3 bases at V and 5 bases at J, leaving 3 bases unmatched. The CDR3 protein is CASSEARGETQYF. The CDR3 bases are TGTGCCAGCAGTGAGGCCAGGGGGGAGACCCAGTACTTC.

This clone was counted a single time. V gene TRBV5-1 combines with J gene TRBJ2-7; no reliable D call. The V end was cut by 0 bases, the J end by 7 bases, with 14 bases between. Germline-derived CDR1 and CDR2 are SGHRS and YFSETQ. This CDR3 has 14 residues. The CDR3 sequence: CASSLVPGLGEQYF. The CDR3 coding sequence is TGCGCCAGCAGCTTGGTCCCGGGTCTGGGTGAGCAGTACTTC. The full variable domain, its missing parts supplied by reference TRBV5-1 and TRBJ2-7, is KAGVTQTPRYLIKTRGQQVTLSCSPISGHRSVSWYQQTPGQGLQFLFEYFSETQRNKGNFPGRFSGRQFSNSRSEMNVSTLELGDSALYLCASSLVPGLGEQYFGPGTRLTVT.

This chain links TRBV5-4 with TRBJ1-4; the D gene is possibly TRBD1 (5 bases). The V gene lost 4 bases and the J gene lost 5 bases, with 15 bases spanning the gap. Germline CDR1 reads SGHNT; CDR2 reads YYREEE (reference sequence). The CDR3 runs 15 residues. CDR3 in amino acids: CASSRQGSGNEKLFF. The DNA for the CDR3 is TGTGCCAGCAGCCGGCAGGGATCGGGCAATGAAAAACTGTTTTTT.

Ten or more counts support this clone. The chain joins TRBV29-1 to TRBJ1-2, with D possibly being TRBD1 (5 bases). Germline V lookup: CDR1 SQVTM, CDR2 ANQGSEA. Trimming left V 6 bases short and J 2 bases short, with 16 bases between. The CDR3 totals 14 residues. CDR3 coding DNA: TGCAGCGTGAGGAAGGGAGGGGAGAACTATGGCTACACCTTC. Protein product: CSVRKGGENYGYTF.

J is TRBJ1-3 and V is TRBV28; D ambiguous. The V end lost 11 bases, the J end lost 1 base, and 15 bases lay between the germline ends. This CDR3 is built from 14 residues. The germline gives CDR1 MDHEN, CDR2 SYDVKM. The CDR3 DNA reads TGTGCCGGAGGGAGCCGGCGGTCTGGAAACACCATATATTTT. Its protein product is CAGGSRRSGNTIYF.

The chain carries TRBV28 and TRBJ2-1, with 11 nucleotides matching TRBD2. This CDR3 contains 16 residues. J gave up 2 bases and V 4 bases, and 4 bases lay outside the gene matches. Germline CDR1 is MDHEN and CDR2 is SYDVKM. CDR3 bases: TGTGCCAGCAGTTCTTATAGCGGGAGGGCCTACAATGAGCAGTTCTTC. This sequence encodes CASSSYSGRAYNEQFF.

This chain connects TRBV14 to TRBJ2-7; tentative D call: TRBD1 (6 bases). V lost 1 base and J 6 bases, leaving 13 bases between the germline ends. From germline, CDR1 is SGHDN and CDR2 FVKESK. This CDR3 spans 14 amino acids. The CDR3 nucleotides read TGTGCCAGCAGCCAAGGCAGGGGAGTAGGCGAGCAGTACTTC. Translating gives CASSQGRGVGEQYF.